Listed here are 28 T cell receptor beta chains from one sample, sequenced in a study of OX40 agonist ivuxolimab in advanced cancers. The assay was immunoSEQ multiplex PCR, and TCRdb's table has in-frame clones only and misses some. The table lists 60,000 or so clones, around 88% of them singletons. This specimen was CD4+ or CD8+ T cells sorted from blood, taken in a trial of the OX40 agonist ivuxolimab. The receptors were gathered from an adult with an advanced solid tumor such as melanoma, head and neck, liver or kidney cancer.

The chain uses TRBV11-2 and TRBJ2-5, with 8 bases lining up with TRBD1. CDR1 SGHAT and CDR2 FQNNGV come from the germline V gene. The CDR3 length is 17 residues. Trimming removed 5 bases from V and 5 bases from J; junction bases left unmatched: 16. CDR3 residues: CASSLGQGVGIGETQYF. Written as DNA, the CDR3 is TGTGCCAGCAGCCTTGGACAGGGTGTGGGGATAGGTGAGACCCAGTACTTC.

A single count supports this clone. The chain is built from TRBV2 and TRBJ1-2, with 9 bases that match TRBD1. CDR3 length equals 15 residues. V shed 2 bases and J 8 bases; nucleotides not matched to a gene: 9. Germline-derived CDR1 and CDR2 are SNHLY and FYNNEI. CDR3: CASSEIGQGKRGYTF. Written as DNA, the CDR3 is TGTGCCAGCAGTGAAATCGGACAGGGGAAGAGAGGCTACACCTTC.

The chain recombines TRBV7-9 with TRBJ1-1; unclear D gene. The V end was cut by 3 bases, the J end by 10 bases, with 15 bases between. CDR1 is SEHNR, CDR2 FQNEAQ, per germline (reference sequence). The CDR3 spans 13 residues. The CDR3 loop is CASSLLDSVGAFF. The CDR3 DNA is TGTGCCAGCAGCTTGTTAGACTCTGTTGGAGCTTTCTTT.

The CDR3 is CASSLQGTAEAFF. CDR3 DNA sequence: TGTGCCAGCAGCTTGCAGGGGACGGCTGAAGCTTTCTTT. The chain links TRBV5-4 to TRBJ1-1; D may be TRBD1 (6 bases). Per the germline V gene, CDR1 is SGHNT and CDR2 is YYREEE (reference sequence). The length of the CDR3 is 13 residues. Between the trimmed V and J ends, which lost 1 base and 6 bases, there was a span of 10 bases.

J is TRBJ1-5 and V is TRBV19; TRBD1 might be the D (6 bases). CDR1 and CDR2 from the germline V gene are LNHDA and SQIVND (reference sequence). CDR3 size: 18 residues. Trimming cost V 3 bases and J 3 bases, with 21 bases left between them. The CDR3 region has the DNA TGTGCCAGTAGTATCCCGGGTGGGGGGGCGGCGGACAATCAGCCCCAGCATTTT. It encodes CASSIPGGGAADNQPQHF.

This clone was detected once. V gene TRBV6-6 combines with J gene TRBJ1-6; 7 bases match TRBD1. The CDR3 runs 14 residues. Germline trimming cut 4 bases from V and 8 bases from J; bases unmatched to any gene: 5. CDR1 and CDR2 (germline): MNHNY, SVGAGI (reference sequence). The CDR3 nucleotides are TGTGCCAGCAGTTCACAGGGGAAACATTCACCCCTCCACTTT. Translating gives CASSSQGKHSPLHF.

The rearrangement uses TRBV5-8 and TRBJ2-3, with 11 bases identical to TRBD1. Germline CDR1 is SGHTS and CDR2 is YDEGEE. The V segment lost 3 bases and the J segment 2 bases; nucleotides outside the gene matches: 5. This CDR3 has 16 residues. The CDR3 nucleotides are TGTGCCAGCAGCTGGGGACAGGGGGATATCACAGATACGCAGTATTTT. This encodes CASSWGQGDITDTQYF.

This sequence joins TRBV29-1 and TRBJ1-2; D gene unclear. The ends were cut back, 5 bases at V and 5 bases at J, with 15 bases in the middle. CDR3 length equals 13 residues. The germline CDR1 and CDR2 sequences are SQVTM and ANQGSEA. The CDR3 DNA reads TGCAGCGTTCGGGTCCCGGACCCTTATGGCTACACCTTC. Protein sequence: CSVRVPDPYGYTF.

V is TRBV28 and J is TRBJ1-5; tentative D call: TRBD1 (6 bases). Germline-derived CDR1 and CDR2 are MDHEN and SYDVKM. V was clipped by 4 bases and J by 4 bases, with 14 bases between them. CDR3 length: 15 residues. CDR3 residues: CASSSSDRTNQPQHF. The CDR3 coding sequence is TGTGCCAGCAGTTCTTCAGACAGGACGAATCAGCCCCAGCATTTT.

This chain links TRBV5-1 with TRBJ1-2, with 7 nucleotides matching TRBD1. V was clipped by 7 bases and J by 2 bases; unmatched bases: 11. In germline, CDR1 is SGHRS, CDR2 YFSETQ. The CDR3 is made up of 15 amino acids. For the CDR3, the DNA is TGCGCCAGCGGGGAAGGGGACAGCCGAAACTATGGCTACACCTTC. The encoded protein is CASGEGDSRNYGYTF.

The rearrangement joins TRBV6-1 to TRBJ2-7, with unresolved D. Germline V CDR1 and CDR2: MNHNS, SASEGT. The V end was cut by 5 bases, the J end by 2 bases, with 4 bases between. This CDR3 comprises 11 residues. Here the CDR3 reads CASSSAYEQYF. CDR3 DNA sequence: TGTGCCAGCAGTTCTGCCTACGAGCAGTACTTC.

The V call is TRBV10-1, the J call TRBJ2-3; 7 nucleotides match TRBD2. The CDR3 covers 15 residues. Trimming took 6 bases from V and 3 from J; bases not matched to a gene: 9. The V gene's germline CDR1 is WNHNN and CDR2 SYGVQD (reference sequence). The CDR3 sequence is CASRPRTSSTDTQYF. Written as DNA, the CDR3 is TGCGCCAGCAGGCCTAGGACTAGTTCGACAGATACGCAGTATTTT.

V is TRBV30 and J is TRBJ2-7; the D gene is possibly TRBD1 (5 bases). The CDR3 loop spans 14 amino acids. CDR1 is GTSNPN and CDR2 is SVGIG in the germline V gene (reference sequence). Trimming removed 1 base at V and 0 bases at J, with 10 bases between. CDR3 amino acids: CAWSGQTGSYEQYF. The DNA for the CDR3 is TGTGCCTGGAGTGGACAGACCGGCTCCTACGAGCAGTACTTC. The variable domain in full, completed from reference TRBV30 and TRBJ2-7, reads SQTIHQWPATLVQPVGSPLSLECTVEGTSNPNLYWYRQAAGRGLQLLFYSVGIGQISSEVPQNLSASRPQDRQFILSSKKLLLSDSGFYLCAWSGQTGSYEQYFGPGTRLTVT.

The chain couples TRBV7-2 to TRBJ2-7; the match to TRBD1 covers 12 bases. The CDR3 contains 15 residues. V trimming: 3 bases; J trimming: 9 bases; junction bases outside the gene matches: 9. CDR1 and CDR2 (germline): SGHTA, FQGNSA. The CDR3 nucleotides read TGTGCCAGCAGCTTCCGGGACAGGGGGCGGGATGGGCAGTACTTC. Protein: CASSFRDRGRDGQYF. Full variable domain (rest looked up from reference TRBV7-2 and TRBJ2-7): GAGVSQSPSNKVTEKGKDVELRCDPISGHTALYWYRQSLGQGLEFLIYFQGNSAPDKSGLPSDRFSAERTGGSVSTLTIQRTQQEDSAVYLCASSFRDRGRDGQYFGPGTRLTVT.

The chain joins TRBV28 to TRBJ2-7; tentatively, D is TRBD1 or TRBD2 (5 bases each). CDR1 and CDR2 from the germline V gene are MDHEN and SYDVKM. The length of the CDR3 is 14 residues. V dropped 8 bases and J dropped 0 bases, with 14 bases sitting between them. The CDR3 coding sequence is TGTGCCAGCGGATACGCCGGGACCTCCTACGAGCAGTACTTC. It yields the protein CASGYAGTSYEQYF.

This chain's CDR3 is CASSLLGQSYEQYF. The CDR3 nucleotides read TGTGCCAGCAGCCTGTTGGGACAGTCCTACGAGCAGTACTTC. J is TRBJ2-7 and V is TRBV7-9, with TRBD1 identical over 7 bases. The germline gives CDR1 SEHNR, CDR2 FQNEAQ (reference sequence). The CDR3 has 14 residues. V shed 5 bases and J 1 base; nucleotides not matched to a gene: 5.

This rearrangement joins TRBV6-1 to TRBJ2-7, with TRBD2 identical over 7 bases. V lost 2 bases and J lost 7; bases outside the gene matches: 20. Germline assignment: CDR1 MNHNS and CDR2 SASEGT. This CDR3 has 18 residues. The CDR3 reads CASSEYPPSGTTLKEQYF. The CDR3 DNA is TGTGCCAGCAGTGAATATCCACCCAGTGGGACTACCCTCAAAGAGCAGTACTTC.

The chain recombines TRBV5-4 with TRBJ2-2, with TRBD2 matching 7 bases. After removal of 1 base from V and 9 bases from J, the junction contained 6 bases not matched to a gene. CDR3 length equals 14 residues. CDR1 and CDR2 from the germline V gene are SGHNT and YYREEE (reference sequence). The CDR3 sequence is CASSLRGGPRELFF. CDR3 in DNA: TGTGCCAGCAGCTTGCGCGGGGGACCCCGGGAGCTGTTTTTT.

The chain has TRBV11-2 and TRBJ2-2; no firm D call. With 5 bases removed from V and 7 bases from J, the gap between germline ends came to 5 bases. Germline CDR1 reads SGHAT; CDR2 reads FQNNGV. This CDR3 comprises 11 residues. CDR3 region: CASSRNGELFF. In DNA, the CDR3 is TGTGCCAGCAGCCGTAACGGGGAGCTGTTTTTT.

This chain uses TRBV19 with TRBJ1-5; 7 nucleotides agree with TRBD1. The germline V gene has CDR1 LNHDA and CDR2 SQIVND (reference sequence). The junction had 7 bases not matched to a gene; V was cut back by 5 bases and J by 3 bases. The CDR3 is made up of 15 amino acids. The CDR3, as DNA: TGTGCCAGTAGTGCTACGGGACAGATCAATCAGCCCCAGCATTTT. Translating gives CASSATGQINQPQHF.

This sequence joins TRBV28 and TRBJ1-2; TRBD1 matches 8 bases. Trimming took 5 bases from V and 5 from J; bases not matched to a gene: 10. Germline CDR1 is MDHEN and CDR2 is SYDVKM. The CDR3 sequence is 15 residues long. CDR3 in DNA: TGTGCCAGCAGTACAACCGGGACAGGACAATATGGCTACACCTTC. It yields the protein CASSTTGTGQYGYTF.

J is TRBJ2-7 and V is TRBV12-5; TRBD1 matches at 7 bases. CDR3 length: 13 residues. V dropped 3 bases and J dropped 7; count of bases not matched to a gene: 6. Germline V lookup: CDR1 LGHNT, CDR2 FRNRAP. The DNA for the CDR3 is TGTGCTAGTGGTTTAGGGACAGATATGGAGCAGTACTTC. This encodes CASGLGTDMEQYF.

This sequence joins TRBV10-3 and TRBJ1-4; 9 nucleotides line up with TRBD1. V was clipped by 4 bases and J by 7 bases; unmatched bases: 10. This CDR3 region has 16 residues. Germline V gene lookup returns CDR1 ENHRY and CDR2 SYGVKD. The CDR3 coding sequence is TGTGCCATCAGTGGGGACAGGGCCGCTGTTGGTGAAAAACTGTTTTTT. Residues: CAISGDRAAVGEKLFF.

The chain is built from TRBV19 and TRBJ2-2; 10 nucleotides match TRBD1. Trimming took 5 bases from V and 5 from J; bases not matched to a gene: 8. The CDR3 length is 16 residues. Germline V lookup: CDR1 LNHDA, CDR2 SQIVND (reference sequence). The CDR3 nucleotides read TGTGCCAGTAGTGGGACAGGGGCAGCAGGGACCGGGGAGCTGTTTTTT. It translates to CASSGTGAAGTGELFF.

This clone has only one observation. Here the CDR3 reads CASSPQRGGLGDEQFF. The CDR3 DNA reads TGTGCCAGCAGTCCGCAGCGGGGGGGCCTGGGGGATGAGCAGTTCTTC. This sequence joins TRBV7-2 and TRBJ2-1; TRBD2 aligns across 10 bases. CDR3 length: 16 amino acids. CDR1 is SGHTA and CDR2 is FQGNSA in the germline V gene. Germline trimming cut 6 bases from V and 8 bases from J; bases unmatched to any gene: 13.

This clone was found once. The chain uses TRBV10-3 and TRBJ2-5; 7 nucleotides align to TRBD2. The junction had 9 bases not matched to a gene; V was cut back by 3 bases and J by 5 bases. Germline CDR1 and CDR2: ENHRY and SYGVKD. The CDR3 is 15 amino acids. For the CDR3, the DNA is TGTGCCATCAGTGACGCCTCCGGGGGGATGGAGACCCAGTACTTC. Translation gives CAISDASGGMETQYF.

The CDR3 sequence: CASSADRATQQFF. The CDR3 nucleotides are TGTGCCAGCAGCGCCGACAGAGCGACGCAGCAGTTCTTC. The chain joins TRBV7-3 to TRBJ2-1; tentatively, D is TRBD1 (5 bases). The germline CDR1 and CDR2 sequences are SGHTA and FQGTGA. This CDR3 contains 13 residues. V lost 5 bases and J 11 bases, leaving 16 bases between the germline ends.

The chain has TRBV27 and TRBJ2-5; D gene ambiguous. The end of the DNA fits TRBJ2-7 better, so the J call may be wrong. Germline loops: CDR1 MNHEY, CDR2 SMNVEV (reference sequence). This CDR3 region has 14 residues. DNA of the CDR3: TGTGCCAGCAGTTTAACCCCGAGGTCCTACGAGCAGTACTTC. Its protein is CASSLTPRSYEQYF.